These 7 T cell receptor beta chains originate from one sample sequenced in a study of blood T cell repertoires in COVID-19. Data came from immunoSEQ multiplex PCR; TCRdb stores just in-frame clones and leaves some out. The sample lists around 70,000 clones; 75% to 90% were seen once. Input material: peripheral blood. These receptors were obtained from a man between 60 and 70 years old with acute or convalescent COVID-19.

The CDR3 sequence: CASSLGGGANTDTQYF. DNA for the CDR3: TGCGCCAGCAGCTTGGGCGGGGGGGCAAACACAGATACGCAGTATTTT. The rearrangement uses TRBV5-1 and TRBJ2-3; 9 bases map to TRBD2. Trimming cost V 0 bases and J 2 bases; bases outside gene matches: 4. The V gene's germline CDR1 is SGHRS and CDR2 YFSETQ. The CDR3 extends over 16 amino acids.

The CDR3 loop is CASSLSDGDNQPQHF. CDR3 nucleotides: TGTGCCAGCAGCCTCAGCGACGGGGACAATCAGCCCCAGCATTTT. The chain carries TRBV7-6 and TRBJ1-5, with D hard to call. Germline lookup yields CDR1 SGHVS and CDR2 FNYEAQ. The CDR3 runs to 15 residues. V lost 5 bases and J lost 3, with 14 bases in between.

This clone was seen more than once but under ten times. This chain links TRBV7-6 with TRBJ2-2; 7 bases are a match to TRBD2. V was pared by 4 bases and J by 1 base, with 3 bases of the junction left unmatched. CDR1 SGHVS and CDR2 FNYEAQ come from the germline V gene. The CDR3 is 15 amino acids. CDR3 loop: CASSSIAGNTGELFF. In nucleotides, the CDR3 is TGTGCCAGCAGCTCTATAGCGGGGAACACCGGGGAGCTGTTTTTT.

The gene calls are TRBV7-8 and TRBJ1-5, with 7 bases aligning to TRBD1. The V gene's germline CDR1 is SGHVS and CDR2 FQNEAQ. The trim removed 0 bases at V and 2 bases at J, leaving 4 bases unmatched. The CDR3 sequence is 16 residues long. Here the CDR3 DNA reads TGTGCCAGCAGCTTAGCACAGGGGACGGGCAATCAGCCCCAGCATTTT. Its protein is CASSLAQGTGNQPQHF.

This rearrangement joins TRBV9 to TRBJ2-3, with a possible D match to TRBD2 (5 bases). Germline values: CDR1 SGDLS, CDR2 YYNGEE. The CDR3 consists of 17 residues. Trimming pared 0 bases from V and 3 bases from J, leaving 17 bases between. CDR3 in amino acids: CASSVAPLGHRTDTQYF. CDR3 in DNA: TGTGCCAGCAGCGTAGCTCCACTAGGGCACAGAACAGATACGCAGTATTTT.

V and J are TRBV5-1 and TRBJ2-7, with TRBD2 identical over 9 bases. Trimming took 4 bases from V and 7 from J; bases not matched to a gene: 12. Germline assignment: CDR1 SGHRS and CDR2 YFSETQ. The CDR3 is 15 amino acids. CDR3 sequence (DNA): TGCGCCAGCAGCCCTATAGCGGGAGTAGTGTGGGAGCAGTACTTC. Translated, it gives CASSPIAGVVWEQYF.

This chain links TRBV19 with TRBJ1-1; 7 bases are shared with TRBD1. V trimming: 5 bases; J trimming: 1 base; junction bases outside the gene matches: 1. Germline values: CDR1 LNHDA, CDR2 SQIVND (reference sequence). The CDR3 is 13 residues long. CDR3 protein: CASSEGANTEAFF. The DNA of the CDR3 is TGTGCCAGTAGTGAGGGGGCGAACACTGAAGCTTTCTTT.